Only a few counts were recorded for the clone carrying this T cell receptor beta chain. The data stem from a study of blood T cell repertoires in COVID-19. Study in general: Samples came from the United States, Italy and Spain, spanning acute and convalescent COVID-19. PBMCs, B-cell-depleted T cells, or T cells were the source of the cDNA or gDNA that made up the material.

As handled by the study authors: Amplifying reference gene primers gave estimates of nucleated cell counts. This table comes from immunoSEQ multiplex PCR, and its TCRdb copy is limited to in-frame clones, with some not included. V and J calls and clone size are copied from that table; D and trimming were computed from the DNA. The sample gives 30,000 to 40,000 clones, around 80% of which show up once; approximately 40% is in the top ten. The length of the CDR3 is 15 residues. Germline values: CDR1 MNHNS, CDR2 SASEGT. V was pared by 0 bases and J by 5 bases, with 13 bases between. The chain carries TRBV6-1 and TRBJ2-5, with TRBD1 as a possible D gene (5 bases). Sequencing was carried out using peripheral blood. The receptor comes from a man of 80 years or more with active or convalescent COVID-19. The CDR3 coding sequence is TGTGCCAGCAGTGAAGCGCCAGGGCTCCGGGAGACCCAGTACTTC. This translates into CASSEAPGLRETQYF.